The 6 T cell receptor beta chains in this list originate from one sample, sequenced in a study of shared clonotypes between healthy human individuals. Sequenced by immunoSEQ multiplex PCR; TCRdb stores in-frame clones only, minus some. The repertoire holds about half a million clones, more than 65% seen once, with 10% to 15% in the top ten. The material sequenced was PBMCs. These receptors came from a woman between 40 and 55 years old in good health. Some clones in this sample may be carry-over from other donors' samples.

The genes are TRBV10-1 and TRBJ2-3, with 8 bases that match TRBD2. V dropped 5 bases and J dropped 4; count of bases not matched to a gene: 8. CDR3 length: 15 amino acids. In germline, CDR1 is WNHNN, CDR2 SYGVQD (reference sequence). This CDR3 is CASSLGAGGADTQYF. DNA of the CDR3: TGCGCCAGCAGTTTGGGGGCCGGGGGGGCAGATACGCAGTATTTT.

This chain connects TRBV27 to TRBJ2-6; 7 nucleotides agree with TRBD1. The CDR3 is made up of 17 amino acids. After removal of 4 bases from V and 4 bases from J, the junction contained 10 bases not matched to a gene. The germline gives CDR1 MNHEY, CDR2 SMNVEV (reference sequence). The CDR3 coding sequence is TGTGCCAGCAGTTCACAGGGGCTTTCGGGGGGGGCCAACGTCCTGACTTTC. It encodes CASSSQGLSGGANVLTF.

The chain has TRBV6-6 and TRBJ2-3; TRBD2 matches 11 bases. The CDR3 consists of 15 residues. V dropped 6 bases and J dropped 6; count of bases not matched to a gene: 8. Germline V CDR1 and CDR2: MNHNY, SVGAGI (reference sequence). In DNA form, the CDR3 reads TGTGCCAGCAGGAGGCTAGCGGGAGGAGGTGATACGCAGTATTTT. This gives the protein CASRRLAGGGDTQYF.

This clone was counted a single time. One end of the junction is discordant with germline, which a read error may explain. The chain employs TRBV7-7 and TRBJ2-5, with TRBD2 matching over 8 bases. CDR1 and CDR2 (germline): SSHAT, FNYEAQ (reference sequence). There are 15 residues in the CDR3. CDR3 nucleotides: TGTGCTAGCAGCCGCGACAGCGGGAGCGGAGAGACCCAGTACTTC. It is translated as CASSRDSGSGETQYF.

V and J are TRBV9 and TRBJ2-3; 7 bases match TRBD1. V was pared by 5 bases and J by 2 bases, with 8 bases of the junction left unmatched. In germline, CDR1 is SGDLS, CDR2 YYNGEE. The CDR3 is made up of 15 amino acids. The CDR3 here is CASRKTGYFTDTQYF. CDR3 DNA: TGTGCCAGCAGAAAGACAGGGTACTTCACAGATACGCAGTATTTT.

The chain recombines TRBV11-1 with TRBJ2-7; 7 bases map to TRBD2. This CDR3 region has 18 residues. The germline V gene encodes CDR1 SGHAT and CDR2 FQDESV (reference sequence). After removal of 2 bases from V and 6 bases from J, the junction contained 19 bases not matched to a gene. The CDR3 reads CASSLYEGGDSLHLEQYF. The CDR3 DNA reads TGTGCCAGCAGCTTATACGAGGGAGGGGACTCCTTACACCTCGAGCAGTACTTC.